A single sample gave rise to the 18 T cell receptor beta chains below, sequenced in a study of tumor-infiltrating lymphocytes in primary liver carcinoma. Extraction also yielded germline DNA, while blood RNA was obtained from unsorted whole blood. The input was 500 ng total RNA; TCR beta cDNA was made from it with a constant-region primer. TCR beta libraries came from three nested multiplex PCR rounds using slightly modified ARM-PCR. With TRBV1-TRBV30 forward primers and a C-beta reverse primer, the first two PCR rounds were run for approximately 10 cycles each. TCRdb re-called the multiplex PCR reads through MiXCR, storing one row per CDR3 protein. The sample holds about 300,000 distinct CDR3 sequences, about 60% seen once. Input material: peripheral blood. The receptors come from a man aged 40-50 years with primary liver carcinoma and hepatitis B virus infection.

This clonotype was recorded many times. V usage is TRBV6-5 and J usage is TRBJ2-1; 15 positions agree with TRBD2. Germline V gene sequence: CDR1 MNHEY, CDR2 SVGAGI. This CDR3 is 14 amino acids long. Germline trimming cut 7 bases from V and 10 bases from J; bases unmatched to any gene: 5. CDR3 sequence (DNA): TGTGCCAGCATGAGGACTAGCGGGAGGGCCGAGCAGTTCTTC. Translating gives CASMRTSGRAEQFF.

The chain recombines TRBV7-9 with TRBJ2-5, with unresolved D. This CDR3 is 12 amino acids long. Germline loops: CDR1 SEHNR, CDR2 FQNEAQ (reference sequence). The V gene lost 2 bases and the J gene lost 4 bases, with 5 bases spanning the gap. CDR3 amino acids: CASSLSAETQYF. Here the CDR3 DNA reads TGTGCCAGCAGCTTATCGGCAGAGACCCAGTACTTC.

This rearrangement joins TRBV7-9 to TRBJ2-2; D gene uncertain. Germline V gives CDR1 SEHNR, CDR2 FQNEAQ (reference sequence). V was trimmed by 5 bases and J by 3 bases, leaving 13 bases between them. The CDR3 consists of 15 residues. The CDR3: CASSPQSMHTGELFF. In nucleotides, the CDR3 is TGTGCCAGCAGCCCACAGTCAATGCACACCGGGGAGCTGTTTTTT.

This clonotype showed up many times. The V call is TRBV20-1, the J call TRBJ1-1; possibly TRBD1 for D (6 bases). Germline CDR1 and CDR2: DFQATT and SNEGSKA (reference sequence). The V end was cut by 3 bases, the J end by 0 bases, with 11 bases between. The CDR3 sequence is 14 residues long. Here the CDR3 reads CSARMGALNTEAFF. CDR3 in DNA: TGCAGTGCTAGGATGGGGGCTCTGAACACTGAAGCTTTCTTT.

This clonotype was seen a handful of times. One junction end disagrees with the germline gene, perhaps due to a read error. The rearrangement uses TRBV10-3 and TRBJ2-2; TRBD1 might be the D (7 bases). The CDR3 contains 14 residues. Germline CDR1 reads ENHRY; CDR2 reads SYGVKD. This CDR3 is CASASGQNTGGLFF. In DNA form, the CDR3 reads TGTGCCTCAGCCTCGGGACAGAACACCGGGGGGCTGTTTTTT.

This sequence joins TRBV24-1 and TRBJ2-1; 8 bases are a match to TRBD1. V was clipped by 9 bases and J by 8 bases; unmatched bases: 5. The CDR3 covers 12 residues. Germline values: CDR1 KGHDR, CDR2 SFDVKD. The CDR3 sequence is CATEDRVDEQFF. Here the CDR3 DNA reads TGTGCCACCGAGGACAGGGTGGATGAGCAGTTCTTC.

The V and J genes are TRBV11-3 and TRBJ2-1, with a possible D match to TRBD2 (5 bases). This CDR3 is built from 13 residues. Germline-derived CDR1 and CDR2 are SGHNT and YENEEA. V was cut by 5 bases and J by 9 bases, with 14 bases left in between. CDR3 bases: TGTGCCAGCAGCCCCCATACTAGTGCTGAGCAGTTCTTC. This sequence encodes CASSPHTSAEQFF.

This clonotype was counted between two and nine times. V usage is TRBV25-1 and J usage is TRBJ1-1, with D maybe TRBD1 (5 bases). The CDR3 loop spans 13 amino acids. Trimming left V 7 bases short and J 5 bases short, with 14 bases between. Per the germline V gene, CDR1 is MGHDK and CDR2 is SYGVNS. The CDR3 sequence: CASTRGRETEAFF. DNA of the CDR3: TGTGCCAGCACCCGGGGCAGGGAAACTGAAGCTTTCTTT.

The J gene is TRBJ2-3, the V gene TRBV11-1; D is unresolved. The CDR3 loop spans 19 amino acids. V was shortened by 4 bases and J by 2 bases, with 25 bases between the two germline ends. In germline, CDR1 is SGHAT, CDR2 FQDESV (reference sequence). The CDR3 DNA is TGTGCCAGCAGCTCTGTGGGAATCTCTGTTGGAGCCCACACAGATACGCAGTATTTT. Translated: CASSSVGISVGAHTDTQYF.

As regards this clonotype: One end of the junction fails to match germline, which may point to a read error. The rearrangement links TRBV7-2 to TRBJ2-7; 13 bases line up with TRBD2. The CDR3 extends over 14 amino acids. The germline CDR1 and CDR2 sequences are SGHTA and FQGNSA. The CDR3 loop is CASSFGTSGVREDF. The CDR3 nucleotides read TGTGCCAGCAGCTTCGGGACTAGCGGGGTTCGGGAGGACTTC.

With regard to this clonotype: The CDR3 ends on some other residue instead of the conserved phenylalanine or tryptophan, so this is likely a read error. The rearrangement links TRBV12-3 or TRBV12-4 to TRBJ1-6; 9 bases line up with TRBD1. The ends lost 3 bases at V and 9 bases at J; junction bases unmatched: 3. This CDR3 region has 14 residues. CDR3 protein: CASSFSDRGSPLHS. The CDR3 coding sequence is TGTGCCAGCAGTTTTTCGGACAGGGGTTCACCCCTCCACTCT.

Regarding this clonotype: The conserved final phenylalanine or tryptophan is absent from the CDR3, which likely points to a read error. The chain employs TRBV6-1 and TRBJ2-1; D unresolved. CDR1 is MNHNS and CDR2 is SASEGT in the germline V gene. V lost 8 bases, J lost 5 bases, and 7 bases lay in between. CDR3 length equals 11 residues. The DNA of the CDR3 is TGTGCCAGCTTGGAGCACAATGAGCAGTTCTCC. Its translation is CASLEHNEQFS.

A word on this clonotype: A read error may account for a junction end that differs from germline. This rearrangement joins TRBV6-5 to TRBJ1-2, with a tentative D call TRBD1 (5 bases). The CDR3 runs to 13 residues. Germline V lookup: CDR1 MNHEY, CDR2 SVGAGI. The CDR3 loop reads CTSRTWINYGYTF. For the CDR3, the DNA is TGTACCAGCAGGACATGGATTAACTATGGCTACACCTTC.

In the case of this clonotype: Since no conserved phenylalanine or tryptophan closes the CDR3, a read error is the likely cause. This sequence joins TRBV4-3 and TRBJ2-3; TRBD1 matches at 7 bases. The germline gives CDR1 LGHNA, CDR2 YSLEER. CDR3 length: 14 residues. The CDR3 nucleotides read TGCGCCAGCAGCCAGGGGGACAGCACAAATACGCAGTATTAT. Its translation: CASSQGDSTNTQYY.

As regards this clonotype: A read error may explain this, as a much larger clone is one base away. The J gene is TRBJ2-2, the V gene TRBV6-5; 10 bases agree with TRBD2. Germline loops: CDR1 MNHEY, CDR2 SVGAGI. The junction had 6 bases not matched to a gene; V was cut back by 6 bases and J by 5 bases. There are 15 residues in the CDR3. The CDR3 reads CASSASGSRTGELFF. Here the CDR3 DNA reads TGTGCCAGCAGCGCTAGCGGGAGTCGGACCGGGGAGCTGTTTTTT.

There are many counts of this clonotype. This chain links TRBV29-1 with TRBJ2-7; no firm D call. Deletions cut 5 bases from V and 5 bases from J, with 10 bases between. CDR1 and CDR2 from the germline V gene are SQVTM and ANQGSEA. CDR3 length: 11 residues. The CDR3 nucleotides are TGCAGCGTTATTGTAGGTGACGAGCAGTACTTC. It yields the protein CSVIVGDEQYF.

The V call is TRBV7-8, the J call TRBJ1-2; the match to TRBD1 covers 12 bases. This CDR3 has 16 amino acids. Germline lookup yields CDR1 SGHVS and CDR2 FQNEAQ. V shed 5 bases and J 4 bases; nucleotides not matched to a gene: 8. The CDR3 nucleotides are TGTGCCAGCAGCCCTGGGACAGGGGGCGCCGGCTATGGCTACACCTTC. It yields the protein CASSPGTGGAGYGYTF.

Notes on this clonotype: This could be a read error, since a much larger clone is one nucleotide away. The rearrangement links TRBV6-1 to TRBJ1-1, with a weak D call TRBD1 (5 bases). The germline V gene has CDR1 MNHNS and CDR2 SASEGT. The CDR3 loop spans 14 amino acids. The CDR3 reads CTSRVQQLNTEAFF. The DNA of the CDR3 is TGTACCAGCAGGGTTCAACAGTTGAACACTGAAGCTTTCTTT.